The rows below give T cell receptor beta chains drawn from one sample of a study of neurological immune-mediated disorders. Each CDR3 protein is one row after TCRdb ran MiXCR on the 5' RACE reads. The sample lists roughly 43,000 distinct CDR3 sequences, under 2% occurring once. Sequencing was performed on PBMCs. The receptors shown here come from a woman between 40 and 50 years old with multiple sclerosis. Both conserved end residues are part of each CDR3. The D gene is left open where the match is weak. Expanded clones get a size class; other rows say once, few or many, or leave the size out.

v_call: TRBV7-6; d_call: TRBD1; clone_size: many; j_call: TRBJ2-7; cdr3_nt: TGTGCCAGCAGCTTAGCACAGGGGGGAGGCGAGCAGTACTTC; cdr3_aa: CASSLAQGGGEQYF
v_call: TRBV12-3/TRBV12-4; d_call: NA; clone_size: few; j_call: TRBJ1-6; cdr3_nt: TGTGCCAGCAGTTTCGCCGGGGTCTATAATTCACCCCTCCACTTT; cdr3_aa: CASSFAGVYNSPLHF
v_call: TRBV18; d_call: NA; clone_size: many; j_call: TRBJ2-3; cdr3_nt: TGTGCCAGCTCACCACTTCCGGGCGGGACAGATACGCAGTATTTT; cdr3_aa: CASSPLPGGTDTQYF
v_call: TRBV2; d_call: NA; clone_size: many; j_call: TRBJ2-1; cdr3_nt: TGTGCCAGCAGTGATAGCAGGGTAAAAAATGAGCAGTTCTTC; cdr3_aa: CASSDSRVKNEQFF
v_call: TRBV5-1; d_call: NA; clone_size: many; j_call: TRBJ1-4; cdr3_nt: TGCGCCAGCTCCCAGGGAATTGGTGAAAAACTGTTTTTT; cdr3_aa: CASSQGIGEKLFF
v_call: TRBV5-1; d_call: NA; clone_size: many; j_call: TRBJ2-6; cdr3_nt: TGCGCCAGCAGCTGGACCCCGGGGGCTGGGGCCAACGTCCTGACTTTC; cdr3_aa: CASSWTPGAGANVLTF
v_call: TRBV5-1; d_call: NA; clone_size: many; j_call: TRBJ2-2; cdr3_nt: TGCGCCAGCAGCTTAGGGAATATCGCCGGGGAGCTGTTTTTT; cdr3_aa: CASSLGNIAGELFF
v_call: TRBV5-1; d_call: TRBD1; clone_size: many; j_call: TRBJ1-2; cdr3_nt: TGCGCCAGCAGCTTGCCGACAGGGGATGGCTACACCTTC; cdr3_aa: CASSLPTGDGYTF
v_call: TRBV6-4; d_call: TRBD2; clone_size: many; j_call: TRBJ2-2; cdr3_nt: TGTGCCAGCAGACCTAGCGGGGGGGCCGGGGAGCTGTTTTTT; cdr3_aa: CASRPSGGAGELFF
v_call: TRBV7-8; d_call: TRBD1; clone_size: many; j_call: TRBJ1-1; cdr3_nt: TGTGCCAGCAGCTTAACAGGGGACACTGAAGCTTTCTTT; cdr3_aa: CASSLTGDTEAFF
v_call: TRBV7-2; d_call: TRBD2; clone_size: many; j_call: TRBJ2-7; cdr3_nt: TGTGCCAGCAGCTTCACTAGCGGGTCCTACGAGCAGTACTTC; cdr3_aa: CASSFTSGSYEQYF
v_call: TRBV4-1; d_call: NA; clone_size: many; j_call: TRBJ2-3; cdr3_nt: TGCGCCAGCAGCGGGCCGGGGGGCCTTCATGAGCAGTATTTT; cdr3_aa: CASSGPGGLHEQYF
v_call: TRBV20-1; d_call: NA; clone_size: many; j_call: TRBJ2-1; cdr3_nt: TGCAGTGCTAGAGTAGGGGCCCCCTACAATGAGCAGTTCTTC; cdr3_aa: CSARVGAPYNEQFF
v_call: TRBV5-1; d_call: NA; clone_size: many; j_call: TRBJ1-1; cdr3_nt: TGCGCCAGCAGCTTGGTGGGAGGGCGGGCTGAAGCTTTCTTT; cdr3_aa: CASSLVGGRAEAFF
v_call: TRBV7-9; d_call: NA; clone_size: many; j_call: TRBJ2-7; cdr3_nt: TGTGCCAGCAGCCCACCTCCGGGGAGAGGATCCTACGAGCAGTACTTC; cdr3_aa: CASSPPPGRGSYEQYF
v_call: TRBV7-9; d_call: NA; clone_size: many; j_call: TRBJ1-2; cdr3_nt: TGTGCCAGCAGCCCACTAGGCCTAAACTATGGCTACACCTTC; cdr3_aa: CASSPLGLNYGYTF
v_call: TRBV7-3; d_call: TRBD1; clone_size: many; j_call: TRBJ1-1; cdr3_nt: TGTGCCAGCAGCTTAGGGGTCCCGGGACAGGGGAACACTGAAGCTTTCTTT; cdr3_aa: CASSLGVPGQGNTEAFF
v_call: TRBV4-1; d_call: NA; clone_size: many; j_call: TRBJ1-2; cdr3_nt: TGCGCCAGCAGCCCGATAACACGGAACTATGGCTACACCTTC; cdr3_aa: CASSPITRNYGYTF
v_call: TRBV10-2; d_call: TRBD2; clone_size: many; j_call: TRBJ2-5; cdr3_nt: TGCGCCAGCGGACTAGCGGGGGCGGAGGAGACCCAGTACTTC; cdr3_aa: CASGLAGAEETQYF
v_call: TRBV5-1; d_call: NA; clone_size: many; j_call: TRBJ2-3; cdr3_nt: TGCGCCAGCAGCTTGGGAGGGGGCACAGATACGCAGTATTTT; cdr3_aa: CASSLGGGTDTQYF
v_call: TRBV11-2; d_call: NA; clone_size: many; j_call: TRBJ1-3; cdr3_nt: TGTGCCAGCAGTCATGCCTCTGGAAACACCATATATTTT; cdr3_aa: CASSHASGNTIYF
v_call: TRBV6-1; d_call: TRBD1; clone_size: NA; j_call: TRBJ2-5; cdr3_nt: TGTGCCAGCACGACAGGGATGATGGAGACCCAGTACTTC; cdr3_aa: CASTTGMMETQYF
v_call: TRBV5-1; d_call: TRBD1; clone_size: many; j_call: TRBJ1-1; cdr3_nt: TGCGCCAGCAGCTTCAGGGGGATGGACACTGAAGCTTTCTTT; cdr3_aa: CASSFRGMDTEAFF
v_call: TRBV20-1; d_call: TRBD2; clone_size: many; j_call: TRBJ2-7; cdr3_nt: TGCAGTGCTAGAAGCGGCGGGGGGGTCCCCTTC; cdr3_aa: CSARSGGGVPF
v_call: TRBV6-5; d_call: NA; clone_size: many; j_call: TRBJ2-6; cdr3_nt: TGTGCCAGCAGTTACGGTAGCTCTGGGGCCAACGTCCTGACTTTC; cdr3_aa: CASSYGSSGANVLTF
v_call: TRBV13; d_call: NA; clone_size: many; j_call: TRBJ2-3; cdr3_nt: TGTGCCAGCAGCCAATATAGCGTCCCAGATACGCAGTATTTT; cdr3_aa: CASSQYSVPDTQYF